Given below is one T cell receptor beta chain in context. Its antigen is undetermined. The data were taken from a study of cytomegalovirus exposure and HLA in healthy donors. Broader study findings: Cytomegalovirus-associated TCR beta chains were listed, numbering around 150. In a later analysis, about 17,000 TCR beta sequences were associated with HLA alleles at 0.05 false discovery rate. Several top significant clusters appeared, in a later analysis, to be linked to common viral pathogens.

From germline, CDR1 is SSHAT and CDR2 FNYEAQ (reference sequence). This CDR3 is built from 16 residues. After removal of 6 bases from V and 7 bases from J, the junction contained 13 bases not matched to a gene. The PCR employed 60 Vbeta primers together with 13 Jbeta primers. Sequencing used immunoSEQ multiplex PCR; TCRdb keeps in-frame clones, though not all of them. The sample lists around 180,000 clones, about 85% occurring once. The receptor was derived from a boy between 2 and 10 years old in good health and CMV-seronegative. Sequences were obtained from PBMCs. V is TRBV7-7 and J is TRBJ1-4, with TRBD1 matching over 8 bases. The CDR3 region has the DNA TGTGCCAGCAGACACTTACTCCCCACAGGGGGTGAAAAACTGTTTTTT. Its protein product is CASRHLLPTGGEKLFF. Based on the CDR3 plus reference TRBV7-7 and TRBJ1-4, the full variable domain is GAGVSQSPRYKVTKRGQDVTLRCDPISSHATLYWYQQALGQGPEFLTYFNYEAQPDKSGLPSDRFSAERPEGSISTLTIQRTEQRDSAMYRCASRHLLPTGGEKLFFGSGTQLSVL.